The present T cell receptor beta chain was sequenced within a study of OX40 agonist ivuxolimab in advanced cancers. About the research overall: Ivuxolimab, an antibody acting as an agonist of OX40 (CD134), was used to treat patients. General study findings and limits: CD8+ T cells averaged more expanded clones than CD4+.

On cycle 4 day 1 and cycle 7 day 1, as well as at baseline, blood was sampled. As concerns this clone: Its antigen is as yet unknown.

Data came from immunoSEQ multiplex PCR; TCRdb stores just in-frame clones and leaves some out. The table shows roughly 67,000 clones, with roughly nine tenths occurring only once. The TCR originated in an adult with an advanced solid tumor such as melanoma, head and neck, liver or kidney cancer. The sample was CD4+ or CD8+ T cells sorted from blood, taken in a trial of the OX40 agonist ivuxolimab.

The chain's CDR3 is CASSQRLRTSTDTQYF. For the CDR3, the DNA is TGTGCCAGCAGCCAGCGTTTGCGTACTAGCACAGATACGCAGTATTTT. V gene TRBV7-2 combines with J gene TRBJ2-3, with D unresolved. Germline assignment: CDR1 SGHTA and CDR2 FQGNSA. This CDR3 region has 16 residues. V was trimmed by 5 bases and J by 0 bases, leaving 15 bases between them.